This T cell receptor (beta chain) was recorded in a study of identical twins listed by TCRdb under 2016. About the full investigation: TCR alpha and beta repertoires from monozygotic twins, unrelated adults of various ages and cord blood were deep-sequenced to test whether fetal clonotypes persist. Replicate twin experiments were performed at different times using different library preparation protocols to rule out contamination.

This clonotype has ten or more counts. The specificity of this receptor is unknown. No per-base quality is available; no much larger clone lies one base away. The library relied on 5' RACE. Sequencing used an Illumina HiSeq 2000. Template switching introduced a universal primer binding site; the final cDNA contained a unique molecular identifier, enabling accurate counting of TCR cDNA molecules. Specific primers in the conserved constant-segment region were used to synthesize first-strand cDNA for TCR alpha and beta chains. To control for contamination, each cDNA library was double barcoded with a SMART-Mk sample barcode plus Illumina barcodes. TruSeq adapter sequences and Illumina sample barcodes were added in two successive PCR steps. The TCR alpha and beta cDNA libraries were sequenced on the Illumina HiSeq platform using custom primers. Processing in the source paper ran as follows. Unique molecular identifiers were extracted from raw reads with MiGEC, and CDR3 positions were determined with MiXCR. Recombination models were inferred per individual with the repgenHMM and IGoR tools using an EM algorithm. Shared clonotype analysis was performed with the tcR package in R, normalizing sharing by the product of cloneset sizes. To study raw recombination free of thymic and clonal selection effects, out-of-frame nonproductive sequences were analyzed. TCRdb reanalyzed the raw reads on its own, using fastp at Q25 for trimming and MiXCR for clone calling, and kept in-frame beta chains. Each CDR3 protein appears once, grouped with its most common genes and DNA. The V and J calls and clone size are TCRdb's, not the authors'. In this sample the table shows hundreds of thousands of distinct CDR3 sequences, under 9% of which occur a single time. 0.8% to 1% of the sample is taken by the ten largest.

Every donor in the study was a healthy Caucasian. The twin cohort comprised three pairs of female monozygotic twins, all aged about 18 to 30 years. The RNA used for TCR libraries was isolated from peripheral blood mononuclear cells. Overall study outcomes, separate from this receptor: Excess twin sharing in beta out-of-frame sequences was weaker because fewer shared sequences lowered the signal-to-noise ratio. Invariant T cells such as MAIT and iNKT could partly confound zero-insertion analyses, although diverse VJ usage argued against such confounding for most clonotypes. Because the same donors could not be followed over many years, the conclusions depended on cross-sectional statistical analysis. Compared with coincidental sharing between unrelated individuals, out-of-frame TCR alpha sequences shared between twins had an excess of sequences with low generation probability. Out-of-frame TCR alpha sharing in monozygotic twins was systematically underestimated by recombination models, whereas sharing between unrelated individuals was in agreement with the recombination models. Fewer insertions were carried by abundant cord blood beta clonotypes; a weaker similar trend was observed in young adult naive repertoires, while no such trend was observed in memory repertoires.

The same data also contributed to another study, on yellow fever vaccine responses in identical twins. That second report states: According to the authors, in identical twins the way T cells responded to vaccination appeared partly convergent and partly personalized. Focusing on identical twins, the study followed the T cell clones that responded to the vaccine, and did so with precision.

The receptor comes from a young woman in good health. Sequencing was performed on PBMCs.

The CDR3 region has the sequence CASSVRDTSYEQYF. The DNA reads TGTGCCAGCAGTGTGCGGGACACCTCCTACGAGCAGTACTTC. The rearranged segments are TRBV28 and TRBJ2-7, with the D call perhaps TRBD1 or TRBD2, as 6 bases match in each case. CDR3 length: 14 amino acids, cysteine to phenylalanine. Just the 42-base CDR3 DNA is kept, in frame starting at base 1. Taken from the germline V gene, the CDR1 and CDR2 loops are MDHEN and SYDVKM. V sheds 5 bases and J sheds 0 bases, leaving 11 bases between their ends.